These 19 T cell receptor beta chains came from one sample sequenced in a study of shared clonotypes between healthy human individuals. The protocol was immunoSEQ multiplex PCR, while the TCRdb copy is restricted to in-frame clones and leaves out a portion. The sample yields millions of clones, about 95% seen once. Naive CD8 cells lacked CD45RO and underwent positive selection for CCR7, leaving out terminally differentiated effector memory CD45RA+ cells. Sequenced sample: naive CD8+ T cells sorted from blood. These receptors all stem from a young man in good health.

The genes are TRBV15 and TRBJ2-3; the D gene is possibly TRBD1 (5 bases). CDR3 length: 15 amino acids. Trimming removed 5 bases at V and 2 bases at J, with 14 bases between. Germline CDR1 is LNHNV and CDR2 is YYDKDF (reference sequence). The CDR3 nucleotides are TGTGCCACCAGCGGACAATCGGACAACACAGATACGCAGTATTTT. Translation gives CATSGQSDNTDTQYF.

The V gene is TRBV5-1, the J gene TRBJ1-1; 7 bases fit TRBD1. The ends lost 1 base at V and 6 bases at J; junction bases unmatched: 9. There are 15 residues in the CDR3. Germline CDR1 SGHRS, CDR2 YFSETQ. Here the CDR3 DNA reads TGCGCCAGCAGCTTGACAGGGGAATACGTATCTGAAGCTTTCTTT. Translated, it gives CASSLTGEYVSEAFF.

The V call is TRBV9, the J call TRBJ2-7; 9 positions agree with TRBD1. The length of the CDR3 is 15 residues. After removal of 5 bases from V and 4 bases from J, the junction contained 10 bases not matched to a gene. Looked up from germline, CDR1 is SGDLS and CDR2 is YYNGEE. This CDR3 reads CASSPTGGGGYEQYF. CDR3 nucleotides: TGTGCCAGCAGTCCTACAGGGGGCGGAGGTTACGAGCAGTACTTC.

The J gene is TRBJ1-2, the V gene TRBV29-1, with D uncertain. V lost 7 bases to trimming and J lost 0 bases, with 9 bases between them. Germline CDR1 SQVTM, CDR2 ANQGSEA. CDR3 size: 12 residues. This CDR3 reads CSALDPNYGYTF. The CDR3 nucleotides read TGCAGCGCCTTGGACCCTAACTATGGCTACACCTTC.

The CDR3 nucleotides read TGTGCCAGCAGCGGCGAACCGGGAACCATGCCCTACGAGCAGTACTTC. As protein: CASSGEPGTMPYEQYF. V gene TRBV9 combines with J gene TRBJ2-7, with a possible D match to TRBD2 (5 bases). V was trimmed by 3 bases and J by 2 bases, leaving 18 bases between them. CDR3 length: 16 residues. The V gene's germline CDR1 is SGDLS and CDR2 YYNGEE.

This clone came up once. V and J are TRBV5-1 and TRBJ1-2; 7 nucleotides line up with TRBD1. The CDR3 consists of 17 residues. In germline, CDR1 is SGHRS, CDR2 YFSETQ. The trim removed 4 bases at V and 7 bases at J, leaving 19 bases unmatched. As DNA, the CDR3 is TGCGCCAGCAGCCCGGAAAATCCTAGGGACAGAAATCGTGGCTACACCTTC. This translates into CASSPENPRDRNRGYTF.

J is TRBJ2-7 and V is TRBV6-1; no clear D. The CDR3 length is 15 residues. CDR1 and CDR2 from the germline V gene are MNHNS and SASEGT. The V end lost 1 base, the J end lost 2 bases, and 12 bases lay between the germline ends. The CDR3 DNA follows: TGTGCCAGCAGTGAAGACGTGAGTCTAGCCTACGAGCAGTACTTC. It codes for CASSEDVSLAYEQYF.

The CDR3 nucleotides are TGTGCCAGCAGCCCCCTTTTCGGGGCAAGCACAGATACGCAGTATTTT. It encodes CASSPLFGASTDTQYF. The V gene is TRBV28, the J gene TRBJ2-3; D could derive from TRBD1 or TRBD2 (5 bases each). Trimming took off 6 bases at V and 0 bases at J, with 16 bases between the two ends. This CDR3 is built from 16 residues. The germline V gene encodes CDR1 MDHEN and CDR2 SYDVKM. The whole variable domain, remainder taken from reference TRBV28 and TRBJ2-3, is DVKVTQSSRYLVKRTGEKVFLECVQDMDHENMFWYRQDPGLGLRLIYFSYDVKMKEKGDIPEGYSVSREKKERFSLILESASTNQTSMYLCASSPLFGASTDTQYFGPGTRLTVL.

The rearrangement joins TRBV4-1 to TRBJ1-1; 8 bases fit TRBD1. The J segment lost 1 base and the V segment lost 0 bases, leaving 4 bases of the junction unmatched. CDR3 length equals 16 residues. Looked up from germline, CDR1 is MGHRA and CDR2 is YSYEKL. The CDR3 loop reads CASSQEPGGPNTEAFF. CDR3 nucleotide sequence: TGCGCCAGCAGCCAAGAACCAGGGGGCCCGAACACTGAAGCTTTCTTT.

J is TRBJ2-3 and V is TRBV10-1; TRBD2 might be the D (7 bases). The V end lost 2 bases, the J end lost 2 bases, and 17 bases lay between the germline ends. The germline V gene encodes CDR1 WNHNN and CDR2 SYGVQD (reference sequence). The CDR3 is 17 residues long. The CDR3 spells CASSEIGGQGDTDTQYF. The CDR3, as DNA: TGCGCCAGCAGTGAGATCGGGGGGCAAGGGGACACAGATACGCAGTATTTT.

Here the CDR3 reads CASQDRFRDEQFF. DNA for the CDR3: TGTGCCAGCCAAGACAGGTTTAGGGATGAGCAGTTCTTC. The chain has TRBV19 and TRBJ2-1; tentative D call: TRBD1 (6 bases). Germline loops: CDR1 LNHDA, CDR2 SQIVND (reference sequence). There are 13 residues in the CDR3. V gave up 9 bases and J gave up 8 bases, with 17 bases separating them.

This chain uses TRBV5-6 with TRBJ1-2; D uncertain. V was trimmed by 3 bases and J by 3 bases, leaving 15 bases between them. CDR1 and CDR2 from the germline V gene are SGHDT and YYEEEE. The CDR3 has 15 amino acids. CDR3 amino acids: CASSSALWAHYGYTF. In nucleotides, the CDR3 is TGTGCCAGCAGCTCCGCCTTGTGGGCGCACTATGGCTACACCTTC.

This clone has just one count. The rearrangement joins TRBV27 to TRBJ2-5, with TRBD1 identical over 7 bases. Germline trimming cut 4 bases from V and 2 bases from J; bases unmatched to any gene: 7. CDR1 is MNHEY and CDR2 is SMNVEV in the germline V gene (reference sequence). The CDR3 is 15 residues long. CDR3 region: CASSSLGQAQETQYF. The CDR3 DNA reads TGTGCCAGCAGTTCCCTCGGACAGGCACAAGAGACCCAGTACTTC.

This chain links TRBV7-9 with TRBJ2-5, with D possibly TRBD2 on 5 matching bases. Germline V lookup: CDR1 SEHNR, CDR2 FQNEAQ (reference sequence). V dropped 0 bases and J dropped 2 bases, with 10 bases sitting between them. This CDR3 is built from 15 residues. CDR3: CASSLAGDPQETQYF. CDR3 nucleotides: TGTGCCAGCAGCTTAGCGGGAGACCCACAAGAGACCCAGTACTTC.

V gene TRBV10-1 combines with J gene TRBJ2-1; D uncertain. CDR3 size: 13 residues. Germline loops: CDR1 WNHNN, CDR2 SYGVQD (reference sequence). V was clipped by 0 bases and J by 4 bases, with 4 bases between them. CDR3 DNA: TGCGCCAGCAGTGAGTCGAATTACAATGAGCAGTTCTTC. Residues: CASSESNYNEQFF.

The V gene is TRBV27, the J gene TRBJ1-2; TRBD1 matches 8 bases. CDR3 length: 16 residues. The germline V gene has CDR1 MNHEY and CDR2 SMNVEV (reference sequence). Losses at the gene ends were 0 bases for V and 7 bases for J; bases not matched to a gene: 10. This chain's CDR3 is CASSLSPGTGPRGYTF. The CDR3 region has the DNA TGTGCCAGCAGTTTATCGCCCGGGACAGGACCGCGTGGCTACACCTTC.

Worth noting for this clone: Other DNA sequences in the sample encode the same CDR3. The chain has TRBV7-9 and TRBJ2-3; 13 bases are a match to TRBD2. Germline V CDR1 and CDR2: SEHNR, FQNEAQ (reference sequence). J lost 2 bases, V lost 5 bases, and 4 bases had no gene match. There are 16 residues in the CDR3. Written as DNA, the CDR3 is TGTGCCAGCAGCCTAGGACTAGCGGGGGACACAGATACGCAGTATTTT. Translating it yields CASSLGLAGDTDTQYF. Filled out from reference TRBV7-9 and TRBJ2-3, the complete variable domain reads DTGVSQNPRHKITKRGQNVTFRCDPISEHNRLYWYRQTLGQGPEFLTYFQNEAQLEKSRLLSDRFSAERPKGSFSTLEIQRTEQGDSAMYLCASSLGLAGDTDTQYFGPGTRLTVL.

This chain links TRBV28 with TRBJ2-1; no definite D call. Trimming took off 3 bases at V and 5 bases at J, with 17 bases between the two ends. CDR1 is MDHEN, CDR2 SYDVKM, per germline. The CDR3 is 16 amino acids. CDR3 sequence reads: CASSFSPLTDDNEQFF. CDR3 DNA sequence: TGTGCCAGCAGTTTTTCCCCGTTAACAGATGACAATGAGCAGTTCTTC.

As regards this clone: Other DNA sequences from this sample encode an identical CDR3 as well. The chain couples TRBV7-8 to TRBJ2-7; weak D call: TRBD1 (6 bases). Trimming left V 1 base short and J 2 bases short, with 9 bases between. This CDR3 is 14 amino acids long. Germline V CDR1 and CDR2: SGHVS, FQNEAQ. CDR3 nucleotide sequence: TGTGCCAGCAGCTTAGGACAGGCCGCCTACGAGCAGTACTTC. Translating it yields CASSLGQAAYEQYF.